The entry below describes one TCR beta chain. Its antigen is not identified. The germline CDR1 and CDR2 sequences are SGHRS and YFSETQ. There are 16 residues in the CDR3. Trimming took 4 bases from V and 6 from J; bases not matched to a gene: 12. This sample was taken from a study of cytomegalovirus exposure and HLA in healthy donors. The data were produced by immunoSEQ multiplex PCR, yet TCRdb's version contains in-frame clones alone and is incomplete. The sample gives about 140,000 clones, around 80% of which show up once; 30% is in the top ten. Study-wide findings and caveats: According to reports, the classifier identified cytomegalovirus status with high specificity and sensitivity.

The chain links TRBV5-1 to TRBJ2-3, with TRBD2 identical over 9 bases. Sequencing input: PBMCs. This receptor was identified in a man under 40 in good health and CMV-seropositive. The CDR3 region is CASSPGLARGLDTQYF. CDR3 nucleotide sequence: TGCGCCAGCAGCCCCGGACTAGCGCGGGGTTTGGATACGCAGTATTTT.